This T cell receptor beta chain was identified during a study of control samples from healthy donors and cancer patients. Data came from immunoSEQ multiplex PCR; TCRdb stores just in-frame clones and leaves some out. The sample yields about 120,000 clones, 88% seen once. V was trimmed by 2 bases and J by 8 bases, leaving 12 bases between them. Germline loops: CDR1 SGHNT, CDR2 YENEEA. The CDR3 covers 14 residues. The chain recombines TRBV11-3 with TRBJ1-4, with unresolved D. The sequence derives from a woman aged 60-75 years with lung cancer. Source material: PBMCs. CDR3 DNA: TGTGCCAGCAGCTTATTCGGGTTTGGGGAAAAACTGTTTTTT. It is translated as CASSLFGFGEKLFF.